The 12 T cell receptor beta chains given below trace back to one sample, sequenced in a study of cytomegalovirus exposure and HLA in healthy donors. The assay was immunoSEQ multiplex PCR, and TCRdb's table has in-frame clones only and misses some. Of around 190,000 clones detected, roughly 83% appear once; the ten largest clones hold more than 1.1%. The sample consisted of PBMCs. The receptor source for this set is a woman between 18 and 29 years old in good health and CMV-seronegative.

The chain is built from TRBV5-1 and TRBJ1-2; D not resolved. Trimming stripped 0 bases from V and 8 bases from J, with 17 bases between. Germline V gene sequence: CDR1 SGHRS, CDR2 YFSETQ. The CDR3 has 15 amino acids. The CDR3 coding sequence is TGCGCCAGCAGCTTGGGGTTCCGACCAGCGTTGGGCTACACCTTC. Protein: CASSLGFRPALGYTF.

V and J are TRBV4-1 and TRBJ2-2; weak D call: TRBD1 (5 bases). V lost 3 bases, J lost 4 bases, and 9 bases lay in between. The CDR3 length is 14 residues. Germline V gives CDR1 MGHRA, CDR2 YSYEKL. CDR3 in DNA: TGCGCCAGCAGCCAGGCTGACAGCACCGGGGAGCTGTTTTTT. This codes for CASSQADSTGELFF.

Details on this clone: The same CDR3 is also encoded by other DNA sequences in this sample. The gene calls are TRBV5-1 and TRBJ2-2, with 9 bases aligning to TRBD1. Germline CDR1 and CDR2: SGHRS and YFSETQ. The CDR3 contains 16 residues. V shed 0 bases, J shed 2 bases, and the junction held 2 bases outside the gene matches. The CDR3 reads CASSLAGQGNTGELFF. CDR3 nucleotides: TGCGCCAGCAGCTTGGCGGGACAGGGAAACACCGGGGAGCTGTTTTTT.

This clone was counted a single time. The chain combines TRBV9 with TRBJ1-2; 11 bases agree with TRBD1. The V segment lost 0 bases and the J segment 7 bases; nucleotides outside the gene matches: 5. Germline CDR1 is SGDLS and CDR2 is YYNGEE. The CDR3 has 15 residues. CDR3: CASSVGDRGLGGYTF. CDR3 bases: TGTGCCAGCAGCGTAGGGGACAGGGGGTTAGGTGGCTACACCTTC.

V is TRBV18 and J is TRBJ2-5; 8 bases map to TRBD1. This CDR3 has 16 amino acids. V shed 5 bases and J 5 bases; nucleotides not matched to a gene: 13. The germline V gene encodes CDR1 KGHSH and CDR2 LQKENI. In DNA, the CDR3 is TGTGCCAGCTCATCCCCCGGGACAGGCAGGCGGGAGACCCAGTACTTC. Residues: CASSSPGTGRRETQYF.

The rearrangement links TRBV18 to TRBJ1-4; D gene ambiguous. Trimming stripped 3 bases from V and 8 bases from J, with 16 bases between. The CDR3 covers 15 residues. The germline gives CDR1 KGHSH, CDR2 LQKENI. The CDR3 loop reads CASSPPSHRGEKLFF. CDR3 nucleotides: TGTGCCAGCTCACCTCCCTCACACAGAGGGGAAAAACTGTTTTTT.

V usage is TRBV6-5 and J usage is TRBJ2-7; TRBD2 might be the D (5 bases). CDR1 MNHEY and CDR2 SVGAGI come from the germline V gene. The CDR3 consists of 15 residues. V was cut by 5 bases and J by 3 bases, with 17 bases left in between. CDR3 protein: CASSRSPGSFYEQYF. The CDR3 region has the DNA TGTGCCAGCAGTCGCTCTCCGGGATCCTTCTACGAGCAGTACTTC.

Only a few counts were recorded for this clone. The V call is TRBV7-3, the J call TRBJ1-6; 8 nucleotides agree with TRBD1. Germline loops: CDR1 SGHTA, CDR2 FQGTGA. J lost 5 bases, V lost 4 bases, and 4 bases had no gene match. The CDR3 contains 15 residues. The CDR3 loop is CASSSGQGHNSPLHF. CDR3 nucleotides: TGTGCCAGCAGCTCCGGACAGGGCCATAATTCACCCCTCCACTTT.

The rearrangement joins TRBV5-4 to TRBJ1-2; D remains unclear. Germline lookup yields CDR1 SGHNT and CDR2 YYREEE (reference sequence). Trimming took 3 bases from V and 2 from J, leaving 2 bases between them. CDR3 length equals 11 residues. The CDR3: CASSSNYGYTF. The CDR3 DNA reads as TGTGCCAGCAGCTCAAACTATGGCTACACCTTC.

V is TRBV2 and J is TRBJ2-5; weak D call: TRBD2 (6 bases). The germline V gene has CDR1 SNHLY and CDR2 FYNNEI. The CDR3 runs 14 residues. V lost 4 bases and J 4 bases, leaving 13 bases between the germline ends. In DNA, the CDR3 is TGTGCCAGCAGTGTTCTAGCGACGGGAGAGACCCAGTACTTC. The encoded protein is CASSVLATGETQYF.

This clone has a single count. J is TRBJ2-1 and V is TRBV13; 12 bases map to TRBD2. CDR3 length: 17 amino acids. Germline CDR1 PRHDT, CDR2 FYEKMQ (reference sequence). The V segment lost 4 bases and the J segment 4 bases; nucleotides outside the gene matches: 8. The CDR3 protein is CASSSRLAGDQYNEQFF. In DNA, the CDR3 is TGTGCCAGCAGCTCCAGACTAGCGGGGGACCAATACAATGAGCAGTTCTTC.

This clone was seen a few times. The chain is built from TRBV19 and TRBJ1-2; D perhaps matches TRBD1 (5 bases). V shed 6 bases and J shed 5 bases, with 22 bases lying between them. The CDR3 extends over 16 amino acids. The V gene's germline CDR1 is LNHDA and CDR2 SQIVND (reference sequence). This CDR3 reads CASRLPATETAYGYTF. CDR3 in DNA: TGTGCCAGTAGATTACCTGCAACGGAGACAGCTTATGGCTACACCTTC.